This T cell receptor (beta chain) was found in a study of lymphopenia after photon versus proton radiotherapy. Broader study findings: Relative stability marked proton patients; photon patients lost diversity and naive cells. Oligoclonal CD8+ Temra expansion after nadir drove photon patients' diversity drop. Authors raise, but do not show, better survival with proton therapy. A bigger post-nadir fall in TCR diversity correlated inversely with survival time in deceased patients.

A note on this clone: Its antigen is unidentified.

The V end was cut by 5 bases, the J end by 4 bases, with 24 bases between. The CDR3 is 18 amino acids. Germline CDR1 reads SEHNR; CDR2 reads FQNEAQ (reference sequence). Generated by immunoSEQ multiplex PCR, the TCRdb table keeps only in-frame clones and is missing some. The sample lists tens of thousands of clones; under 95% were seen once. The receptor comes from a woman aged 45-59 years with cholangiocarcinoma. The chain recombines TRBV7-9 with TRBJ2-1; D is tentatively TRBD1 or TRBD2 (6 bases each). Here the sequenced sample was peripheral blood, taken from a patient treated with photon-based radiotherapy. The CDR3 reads CASSNPARSGGYYNEQFF. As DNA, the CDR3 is TGTGCCAGCAGCAACCCCGCCCGTTCCGGGGGCTATTACAATGAGCAGTTCTTC.